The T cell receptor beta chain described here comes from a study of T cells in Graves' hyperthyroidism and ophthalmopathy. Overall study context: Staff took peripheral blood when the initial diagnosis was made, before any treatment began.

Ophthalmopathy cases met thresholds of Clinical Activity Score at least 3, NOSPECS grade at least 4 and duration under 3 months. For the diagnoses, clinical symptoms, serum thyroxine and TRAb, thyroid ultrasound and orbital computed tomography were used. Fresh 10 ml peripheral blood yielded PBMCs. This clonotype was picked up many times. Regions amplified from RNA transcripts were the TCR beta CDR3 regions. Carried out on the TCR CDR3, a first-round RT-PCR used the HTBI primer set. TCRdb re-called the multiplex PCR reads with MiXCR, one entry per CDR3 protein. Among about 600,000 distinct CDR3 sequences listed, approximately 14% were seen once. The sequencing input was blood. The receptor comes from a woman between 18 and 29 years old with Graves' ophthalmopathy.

CDR3 in DNA: TGTGCCAGCAGCTTAGACCCGATTGAGCAGTATTTT. It translates to CASSLDPIEQYF. The J gene is TRBJ2-3, the V gene TRBV11-2; D unresolved. CDR1 and CDR2 (germline): SGHAT, FQNNGV. V lost 0 bases, J lost 11 bases, and 9 bases lay in between. The CDR3 spans 12 residues.